This passage covers 5 T cell receptor beta chains from one sample sequenced in a study of T cells in Graves' hyperthyroidism and ophthalmopathy. RNA transcripts provided the source from which TCR beta CDR3 regions were amplified. The TCR CDR3 first-round RT-PCR relied on the HTBI primer set. Each CDR3 protein gets one entry after TCRdb re-called the multiplex PCR reads with MiXCR. The data contain under 800,000 distinct CDR3 sequences, around 15% of them seen just once; the ten biggest clones take up roughly a tenth. Source material: blood. All receptors come from a woman younger than 35 with Graves' hyperthyroidism.

This clonotype was picked up many times. The chain recombines TRBV11-2 with TRBJ2-2, with 8 bases lining up with TRBD2. The CDR3 sequence is 19 residues long. With 5 bases clipped from V and 1 base from J, the junction kept 15 bases outside the gene matches. In germline, CDR1 is SGHAT, CDR2 FQNNGV. Here the CDR3 DNA reads TGTGCCAGCAGCCCTAGGAACCCAACTAGCGGTTGGAACACCGGGGAGCTGTTTTTT. Residues: CASSPRNPTSGWNTGELFF.

The gene calls are TRBV19 and TRBJ1-1; no clear D gene. Germline V gene lookup returns CDR1 LNHDA and CDR2 SQIVND (reference sequence). V was cut by 3 bases and J by 0 bases, with 14 bases left in between. The CDR3 spans 16 residues. CDR3 sequence (DNA): TGTGCCAGTAGTATTCCGCGGGCAGCGATGAACACTGAAGCTTTCTTT. This gives the protein CASSIPRAAMNTEAFF.

In this sample, this clonotype turned up a few times. The J gene is TRBJ2-1, the V gene TRBV15; no reliable D call. Per the germline V gene, CDR1 is LNHNV and CDR2 is YYDKDF (reference sequence). The CDR3 has 13 residues. V gave up 1 base and J gave up 7 bases, with 8 bases separating them. CDR3 sequence: CATSRAPQNEQFF. As DNA, the CDR3 is TGTGCCACCAGCAGAGCCCCCCAGAATGAGCAGTTCTTC.

Worth noting for this clonotype: The junction shows a germline mismatch at one end, possibly a read error. The rearrangement joins TRBV27 to TRBJ2-4; D not certain. The CDR3 totals 17 residues. Per germline, CDR1 MNHEY and CDR2 SMNVEV (reference sequence). The CDR3 DNA reads TGTGTCAGCAGTTTTCGGAACCATCATTCCGACAAAAACATTCAGTACTTC. Its protein product is CVSSFRNHHSDKNIQYF.

The gene calls are TRBV28 and TRBJ1-3; 8 bases are shared with TRBD1. This CDR3 region has 16 residues. Germline CDR1 is MDHEN and CDR2 is SYDVKM. The J segment lost 0 bases and the V segment lost 4 bases, leaving 5 bases of the junction unmatched. The CDR3 protein is CASSSAGGHSGNTIYF. The CDR3 nucleotides are TGTGCCAGCAGTTCCGCAGGGGGCCACTCTGGAAACACCATATATTTT.